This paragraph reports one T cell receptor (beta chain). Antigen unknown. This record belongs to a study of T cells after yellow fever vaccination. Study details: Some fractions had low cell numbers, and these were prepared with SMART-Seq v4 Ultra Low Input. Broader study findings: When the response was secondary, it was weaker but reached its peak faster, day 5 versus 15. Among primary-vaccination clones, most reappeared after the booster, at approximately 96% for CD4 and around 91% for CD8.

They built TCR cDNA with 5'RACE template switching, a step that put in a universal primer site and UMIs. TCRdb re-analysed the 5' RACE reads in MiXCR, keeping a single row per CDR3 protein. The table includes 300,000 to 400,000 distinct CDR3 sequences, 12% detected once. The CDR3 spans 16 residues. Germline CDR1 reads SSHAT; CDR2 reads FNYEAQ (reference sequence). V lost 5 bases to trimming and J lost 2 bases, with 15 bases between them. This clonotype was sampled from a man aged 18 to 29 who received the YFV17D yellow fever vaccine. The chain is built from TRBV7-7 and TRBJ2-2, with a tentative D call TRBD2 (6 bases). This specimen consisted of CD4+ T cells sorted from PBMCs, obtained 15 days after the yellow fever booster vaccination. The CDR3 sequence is CASSENRDSNTGELFF. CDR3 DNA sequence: TGTGCCAGCAGCGAGAACCGGGACTCTAACACCGGGGAGCTGTTTTTT. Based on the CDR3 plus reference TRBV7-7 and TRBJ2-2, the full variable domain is GAGVSQSPRYKVTKRGQDVTLRCDPISSHATLYWYQQALGQGPEFLTYFNYEAQPDKSGLPSDRFSAERPEGSISTLTIQRTEQRDSAMYRCASSENRDSNTGELFFGEGSRLTVL.